The subject of this entry is one T cell receptor (beta chain). TCRdb's copy holds only in-frame clones and misses some; the assay was immunoSEQ multiplex PCR. The sample has approximately 280,000 clones; under 90% are singletons. The sample is drawn from a study of blood T cell repertoires in COVID-19. Study details: Specimens from acute and convalescent COVID-19 originated in the United States, Italy and Spain.

The CDR3 consists of 15 residues. Trimming cost V 5 bases and J 4 bases; bases outside gene matches: 8. Germline V gene sequence: CDR1 SEHNR, CDR2 FQNEAQ (reference sequence). Sequencing was done on a sample of peripheral blood. This clonotype was obtained from a man aged 50-60 years with acute or convalescent COVID-19. The V call is TRBV7-9, the J call TRBJ1-2; 9 nucleotides match TRBD1. CDR3 in amino acids: CASSPNRGHLYGYTF. CDR3 nucleotides: TGTGCCAGCAGCCCGAACAGGGGGCACCTCTATGGCTACACCTTC.